Sequencing of this T cell receptor (beta chain) was carried out in a study of blood T cell repertoires in COVID-19. Study background: PBMCs, B-cell-depleted T cells, or T cells provided the cDNA or gDNA that made up the material.

The trim removed 1 base at V and 8 bases at J, leaving 5 bases unmatched. CDR3 length: 14 amino acids. The germline gives CDR1 MGHRA, CDR2 YSYEKL. Method: immunoSEQ multiplex PCR; TCRdb's copy keeps in-frame clones and lacks some. The repertoire consists of some 510,000 clones, with around 89% occurring once and the leading ten covering about 1.7%. Across 20 to 25 US areas, participants ranged in age from about 18 to 90 years. Participant-reported clinical history was the basis for cohort assignment. Two negative PCRs, clearance, or symptom resolution were required of recovered Cohort 3 donors. This clonotype was obtained from a middle-aged woman who had recovered from COVID-19. Sequencing was done on a sample of PBMCs or T cells enriched from blood (not recorded which). The J gene is TRBJ2-1, the V gene TRBV4-1; 7 bases map to TRBD1. CDR3 protein: CASSQAQGVHEQFF. In DNA form, the CDR3 reads TGCGCCAGCAGCCAAGCGCAGGGGGTGCATGAGCAGTTCTTC.